This T cell receptor beta chain was captured by sequencing in a study of blood T cells in healthy people across ages. Losses at the gene ends were 4 bases for V and 4 bases for J; bases not matched to a gene: 6. CDR1 is SGHDN and CDR2 is FVKESK in the germline V gene. The CDR3 consists of 15 residues. The second PCR ran roughly 6 to 11 cycles with a sample-barcoded 5' primer and J-beta primers. In TCRdb, the 5' RACE reads were re-called with MiXCR into one record per CDR3 protein. The sample yields more than 650,000 distinct CDR3 sequences, 22% seen once. This clonotype occurred a few times. Sequencing was performed on blood. This clonotype originated in a man between 65 and 85 years old in good health. This chain links TRBV14 with TRBJ2-5, with TRBD2 matching 10 bases. CDR3 sequence reads: CASSRERGGRETQYF. The CDR3 coding sequence is TGTGCCAGCAGCCGAGAGCGGGGGGGCCGAGAGACCCAGTACTTC.